The source of this TCR beta chain is a study of T cell clonality in common variable immunodeficiency. Study-wide points: In common variable immunodeficiency, TCR beta chains reportedly carried fewer deletions and N-nucleotide insertions.

TCRdb keeps only in-frame clones here, not all; method: immunoSEQ multiplex PCR. This repertoire holds roughly 5,000 clones, and none appear only once. To note about this clone: As yet, its antigen is unknown. The read terminates 3 residues ahead of where the CDR3 ends, so the germline J gene completes it. The same CDR3 is also encoded by other DNA sequences in this sample.

V dropped 5 bases and J dropped 6; count of bases not matched to a gene: 4. The CDR3 sequence is 12 residues long. CDR1 SEHNR and CDR2 FQNEAQ come from the germline V gene (reference sequence). The sequence was collected from a human donor with common variable immunodeficiency. The genes are TRBV7-9 and TRBJ2-7; 7 nucleotides line up with TRBD1. Material for sequencing was peripheral blood mononuclear cells. CDR3 bases read: TGTGCCAGCAGCGTACAGGGGAGCGAG. This encodes CASSVQGSE. The CDR3 as a whole reads CASSVQGSEQYF.